This T cell receptor beta chain derives from a study of identical twins. A single record per CDR3 protein comes from TCRdb applying MiXCR to the 5' RACE reads. The sample comprises around 490,000 distinct CDR3 sequences, roughly 15% of which are singletons, and roughly 0.46% rests with the top ten. This clonotype showed up just a few times. The V gene's germline CDR1 is KGHDR and CDR2 SFDVKD. V was clipped by 1 base and J by 3 bases; unmatched bases: 3. This CDR3 region has 17 residues. This same sample was also taken into another study, of yellow fever vaccine responses in identical twins. That investigation notes: Reportedly, the response of twins' T cells to the vaccine seemed partly convergent, partly personalized.

The TCR was taken from a woman younger than 30 in good health. The rearrangement uses TRBV24-1 and TRBJ2-3, with 13 bases that match TRBD2. Sample: CD4+ T cells sorted from blood. The CDR3 region has the DNA TGTGCCACCAGTGATTTCTGGACTAGCGGGAGAACAGATACGCAGTATTTT. Translated: CATSDFWTSGRTDTQYF.